Given below is one TCR beta chain in context. Sequencing was performed with immunoSEQ multiplex PCR; in TCRdb, only in-frame clones are kept and a portion is missing. The sample holds roughly 50,000 clones, 93% seen once. The entry originates in a study of technical replicates of blood from four donors. The CDR3 runs 17 residues. Germline V CDR1 and CDR2: SGHRS, YFSETQ. Trimming cost V 3 bases and J 6 bases; bases outside gene matches: 13. This clonotype was sampled from a human donor in good health. Some clones in this sample may be carry-over from other donors' samples. This chain joins TRBV5-1 and TRBJ2-2; 8 nucleotides align to TRBD2. The sample was PBMCs. This CDR3 is CASSSPFSGTSAGELFF. The CDR3 DNA follows: TGCGCCAGCAGCTCACCTTTCTCCGGGACTAGTGCCGGGGAGCTGTTTTTT.